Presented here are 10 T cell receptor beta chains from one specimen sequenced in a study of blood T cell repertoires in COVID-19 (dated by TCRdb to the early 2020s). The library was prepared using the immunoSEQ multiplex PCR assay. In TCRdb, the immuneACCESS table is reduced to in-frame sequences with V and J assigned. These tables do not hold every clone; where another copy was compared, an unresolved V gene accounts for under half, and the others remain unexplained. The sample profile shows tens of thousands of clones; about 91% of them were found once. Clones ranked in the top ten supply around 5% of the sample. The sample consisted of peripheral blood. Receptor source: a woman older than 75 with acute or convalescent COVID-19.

This chain's CDR3 is CASSRDSQYGYTF. Here the CDR3 DNA reads TGTGCCAGCAGCCGGGACAGCCAATATGGCTACACCTTC. The chain couples TRBV3-1 (or the pseudogene TRBV3-2) to TRBJ1-2; TRBD1 matches at 7 bases. The CDR3 totals 13 residues. Germline loops: CDR1 LGHDT, CDR2 YNNKEL (reference sequence). Trimming removed 4 bases from V and 5 bases from J; junction bases left unmatched: 4.

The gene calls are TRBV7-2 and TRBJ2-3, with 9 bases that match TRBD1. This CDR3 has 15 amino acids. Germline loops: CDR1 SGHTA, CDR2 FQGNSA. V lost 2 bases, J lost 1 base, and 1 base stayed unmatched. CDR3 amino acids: CASSLRTGGTDTQYF. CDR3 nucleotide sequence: TGTGCCAGCAGCTTAAGGACAGGGGGCACAGATACGCAGTATTTT.

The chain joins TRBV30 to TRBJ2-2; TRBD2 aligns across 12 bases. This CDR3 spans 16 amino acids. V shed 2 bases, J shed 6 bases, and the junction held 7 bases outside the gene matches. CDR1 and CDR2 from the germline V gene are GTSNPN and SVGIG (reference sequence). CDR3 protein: CAWSQQRTSGAGELFF. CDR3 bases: TGTGCCTGGAGTCAACAGAGGACTAGCGGGGCCGGGGAGCTGTTTTTT. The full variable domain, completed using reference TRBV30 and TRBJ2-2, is SQTIHQWPATLVQPVGSPLSLECTVEGTSNPNLYWYRQAAGRGLQLLFYSVGIGQISSEVPQNLSASRPQDRQFILSSKKLLLSDSGFYLCAWSQQRTSGAGELFFGEGSRLTVL.

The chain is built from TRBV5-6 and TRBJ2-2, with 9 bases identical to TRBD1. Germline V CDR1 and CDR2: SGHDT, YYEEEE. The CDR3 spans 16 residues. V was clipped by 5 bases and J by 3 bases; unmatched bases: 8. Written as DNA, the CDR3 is TGTGCCAGCAGGCCCGACAGGGGGGCTTACACCGGGGAGCTGTTTTTT. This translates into CASRPDRGAYTGELFF.

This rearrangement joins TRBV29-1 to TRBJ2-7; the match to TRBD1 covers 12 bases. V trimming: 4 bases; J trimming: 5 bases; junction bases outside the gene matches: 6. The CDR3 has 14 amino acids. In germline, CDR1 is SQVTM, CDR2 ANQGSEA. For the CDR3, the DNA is TGCAGCGTTGTGAGGGACAGGGGGCAAAACGAGCAGTACTTC. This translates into CSVVRDRGQNEQYF.

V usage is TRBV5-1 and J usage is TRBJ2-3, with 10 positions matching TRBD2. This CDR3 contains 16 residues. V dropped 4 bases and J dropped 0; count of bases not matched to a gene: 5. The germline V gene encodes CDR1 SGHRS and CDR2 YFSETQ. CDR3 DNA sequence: TGCGCCAGCAGCCGAGAGACTAGCGGGAGCACAGATACGCAGTATTTT. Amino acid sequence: CASSRETSGSTDTQYF.

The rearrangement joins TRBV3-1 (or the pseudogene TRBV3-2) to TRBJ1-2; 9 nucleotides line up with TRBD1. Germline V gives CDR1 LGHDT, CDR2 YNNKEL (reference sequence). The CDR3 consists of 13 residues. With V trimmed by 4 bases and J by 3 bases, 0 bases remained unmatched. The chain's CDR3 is CASSRQGDYGYTF. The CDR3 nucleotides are TGTGCCAGCAGCCGACAGGGGGACTATGGCTACACCTTC.

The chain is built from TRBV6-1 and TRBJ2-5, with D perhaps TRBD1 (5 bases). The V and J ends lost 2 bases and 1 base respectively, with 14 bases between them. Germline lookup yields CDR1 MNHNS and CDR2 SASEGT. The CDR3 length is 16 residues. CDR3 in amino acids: CASSEMLGVPQETQYF. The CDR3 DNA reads TGTGCCAGCAGTGAAATGTTAGGGGTACCCCAAGAGACCCAGTACTTC.

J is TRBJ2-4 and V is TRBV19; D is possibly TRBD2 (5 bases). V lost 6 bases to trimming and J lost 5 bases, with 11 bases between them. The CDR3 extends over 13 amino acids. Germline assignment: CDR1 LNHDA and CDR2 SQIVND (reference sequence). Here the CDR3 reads CASRGNGENIQYF. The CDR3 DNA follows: TGTGCCAGTAGGGGGAACGGGGAAAACATTCAGTACTTC.

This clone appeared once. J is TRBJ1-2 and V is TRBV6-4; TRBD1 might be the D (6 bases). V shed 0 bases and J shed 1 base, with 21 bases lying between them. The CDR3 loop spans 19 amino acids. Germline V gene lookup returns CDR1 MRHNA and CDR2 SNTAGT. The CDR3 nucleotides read TGTGCCAGCAGTGACTCGAAAACTCTTGAGGGACACCTTAACTATGGCTACACCTTC. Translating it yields CASSDSKTLEGHLNYGYTF.